Each of the 25 T cell receptor beta chains below was sequenced from the same sample in a study of OX40 agonist ivuxolimab in advanced cancers. This table comes from immunoSEQ multiplex PCR, and its TCRdb copy is limited to in-frame clones, with some not included. The sample contains about 100,000 clones, around nine tenths of which appear only once. The sample here was CD4+ or CD8+ T cells sorted from blood, taken in a trial of the OX40 agonist ivuxolimab. These receptors were taken from an adult with an advanced solid tumor such as melanoma, head and neck, liver or kidney cancer.

The CDR3 loop reads CAAYGSDGYTF. The CDR3 DNA sequence: TGTGCCGCCTATGGCAGCGATGGCTACACCTTC. V gene TRBV30 combines with J gene TRBJ1-2; D ambiguous. The CDR3 runs to 11 residues. The V gene's germline CDR1 is GTSNPN and CDR2 SVGIG (reference sequence). V lost 8 bases to trimming and J lost 6 bases, with 13 bases between them.

In this sample, this clone turned up once. V gene TRBV5-1 combines with J gene TRBJ2-1, with 14 bases that match TRBD2. CDR3 length: 14 amino acids. Trimming removed 7 bases from V and 9 bases from J; junction bases left unmatched: 6. Germline V gene data show CDR1 as SGHRS and CDR2 as YFSETQ. CDR3 in DNA: TGCGCCAGCGGGCCGGGACTAGCGGGGGCTGAGCAGTTCTTC. Translating gives CASGPGLAGAEQFF. The full variable domain, rest sourced from reference TRBV5-1 and TRBJ2-1, is KAGVTQTPRYLIKTRGQQVTLSCSPISGHRSVSWYQQTPGQGLQFLFEYFSETQRNKGNFPGRFSGRQFSNSRSEMNVSTLELGDSALYLCASGPGLAGAEQFFGPGTRLTVL.

The V call is TRBV19, the J call TRBJ2-7, with a possible D match to TRBD1 (6 bases). The CDR3 has 15 amino acids. Between the trimmed V and J ends, which lost 6 bases and 3 bases, there was a span of 18 bases. Germline V gene lookup returns CDR1 LNHDA and CDR2 SQIVND (reference sequence). CDR3 in DNA: TGTGCCAGTAGCGATCCGGGACAAGTTGTCTACGAGCAGTACTTC. Translated: CASSDPGQVVYEQYF.

This clone was seen just once. This chain joins TRBV10-2 and TRBJ2-1; 10 bases fit TRBD2. In germline, CDR1 is WSHSY, CDR2 SAAADI. The CDR3 contains 14 residues. J was trimmed by 1 base and V by 10 bases; bases with no gene match: 4. DNA for the CDR3: TGCGCCATCCAGCGGGAGGGTTCCTACAATGAGCAGTTCTTC. It specifies CAIQREGSYNEQFF.

The chain carries TRBV10-2 and TRBJ2-1, with D perhaps TRBD1 or TRBD2 (6 bases each). The V end lost 7 bases, the J end lost 0 bases, and 10 bases lay between the germline ends. The CDR3 covers 14 residues. Per germline, CDR1 WSHSY and CDR2 SAAADI. CDR3 DNA: TGCGCCAGCACGGGGGCACGCTCCTACAATGAGCAGTTCTTC. Translation: CASTGARSYNEQFF.

V is TRBV6-5 and J is TRBJ2-3, with TRBD2 identical over 9 bases. The V gene's germline CDR1 is MNHEY and CDR2 SVGAGI. The CDR3 is 15 amino acids. Germline trimming cut 7 bases from V and 5 bases from J; bases unmatched to any gene: 10. The CDR3 DNA follows: TGTGCCAGCACCATGCGGGGGGGGAAAGAAGATACGCAGTATTTT. It encodes CASTMRGGKEDTQYF.

The genes are TRBV30 and TRBJ1-3, with unresolved D. With 2 bases removed from V and 2 bases from J, the gap between germline ends came to 7 bases. The germline V gene has CDR1 GTSNPN and CDR2 SVGIG (reference sequence). This CDR3 spans 13 amino acids. CDR3 coding DNA: TGTGCCTGGAGTCCCAATACTGGAAACACCATATATTTT. It specifies CAWSPNTGNTIYF.

The V and J genes are TRBV28 and TRBJ2-1; D ambiguous. Trimming shortened V by 5 bases and J by 9 bases, and 8 bases separated the two germline ends. This CDR3 region has 11 residues. Germline V gives CDR1 MDHEN, CDR2 SYDVKM. The CDR3 region has the DNA TGTGCCAGCAGTGGGCTATTTGAGCAGTTCTTC. Translating gives CASSGLFEQFF.

This clone was seen a single time. In DNA, the CDR3 is TGTGCCAGTAGCCCCGGGACTGCATTCACAGATACGCAGTATTTT. Its translation: CASSPGTAFTDTQYF. This sequence joins TRBV19 and TRBJ2-3; D perhaps matches TRBD2 (6 bases). CDR1 is LNHDA, CDR2 SQIVND, per germline (reference sequence). The CDR3 totals 15 residues. Trimming took 6 bases from V and 2 from J, leaving 15 bases between them.

V is TRBV9 and J is TRBJ1-2; no clear D gene. The CDR3 loop spans 13 amino acids. The germline V gene has CDR1 SGDLS and CDR2 YYNGEE. Trimming removed 0 bases at V and 4 bases at J, with 7 bases between. In DNA, the CDR3 is TGTGCCAGCAGCGTAGTGGCCGGCTATGGCTACACCTTC. Translating gives CASSVVAGYGYTF.

V gene TRBV19 combines with J gene TRBJ1-5, with D maybe TRBD1 (5 bases). The V gene's germline CDR1 is LNHDA and CDR2 SQIVND (reference sequence). V was shortened by 9 bases and J by 0 bases, with 15 bases between the two germline ends. The length of the CDR3 is 15 residues. CDR3 in DNA: TGTGCCAGCATGCAGGGCCTTTATAGCAATCAGCCCCAGCATTTT. It is translated as CASMQGLYSNQPQHF. Combining the CDR3 with reference TRBV19 and TRBJ1-5 gives the whole variable domain DGGITQSPKYLFRKEGQNVTLSCEQNLNHDAMYWYRQDPGQGLRLIYYSQIVNDFQKGDIAEGYSVSREKKESFPLTVTSAQKNPTAFYLCASMQGLYSNQPQHFGDGTRLSIL.

CDR3 sequence: CASSIGGQAVGQPQHF. The CDR3 DNA sequence: TGTGCCAGTAGTATCGGAGGACAGGCCGTAGGGCAGCCCCAGCATTTT. The gene calls are TRBV19 and TRBJ1-5; 7 bases map to TRBD1. The CDR3 loop spans 16 amino acids. Per the germline V gene, CDR1 is LNHDA and CDR2 is SQIVND (reference sequence). J lost 7 bases, V lost 3 bases, and 12 bases had no gene match.

The chain links TRBV15 to TRBJ1-1; D not resolved. The CDR3 totals 15 residues. Trimming left V 0 bases short and J 0 bases short, with 8 bases between. The germline CDR1 and CDR2 sequences are LNHNV and YYDKDF (reference sequence). CDR3: CATSRDTGLNTEAFF. The CDR3 nucleotides read TGTGCCACCAGCAGAGATACGGGTTTGAACACTGAAGCTTTCTTT.

The chain recombines TRBV10-1 with TRBJ2-1, with TRBD2 identical over 10 bases. The germline gives CDR1 WNHNN, CDR2 SYGVQD (reference sequence). The CDR3 loop spans 16 amino acids. V was pared by 0 bases and J by 8 bases, with 7 bases of the junction left unmatched. This CDR3 reads CASSESLAGVLDEQFF. The CDR3 DNA reads TGCGCCAGCAGTGAGTCGCTAGCGGGAGTTCTCGATGAGCAGTTCTTC.

This clone was found once. At one end, the junction sequence differs from germline, possibly due to a read error. CDR3 in amino acids: CASSLGSGGAF. The DNA of the CDR3 is TGTGCCAGCAGCTTAGGGTCAGGGGGAGCGTTC. This chain links TRBV7-9 with TRBJ2-4; 7 bases line up with TRBD1. Germline loops: CDR1 SEHNR, CDR2 FQNEAQ (reference sequence). The CDR3 runs to 11 residues. The variable domain in full, completed from reference TRBV7-9 and TRBJ2-4, reads DTGVSQNPRHKITKRGQNVTFRCDPISEHNRLYWYRQTLGQGPEFLTYFQNEAQLEKSRLLSDRFSAERPKGSFSTLEIQRTEQGDSAMYLCASSLGSGGAFGAGTRLSVL.

The rearrangement uses TRBV9 and TRBJ2-1; no reliable D call. V was cut by 3 bases and J by 10 bases, with 14 bases left in between. CDR3 length equals 13 residues. CDR1 SGDLS and CDR2 YYNGEE come from the germline V gene. This CDR3 is CASSAYSLEEQFF. The CDR3 DNA follows: TGTGCCAGCAGCGCGTACTCATTAGAGGAGCAGTTCTTC. Supplemented by reference TRBV9 and TRBJ2-1, the full variable domain reads DSGVTQTPKHLITATGQRVTLRCSPRSGDLSVYWYQQSLDQGLQFLIQYYNGEERAKGNILERFSAQQFPDLHSELNLSSLELGDSALYFCASSAYSLEEQFFGPGTRLTVL.

This clone was observed a handful of times. This chain uses TRBV19 with TRBJ2-7; 10 bases agree with TRBD2. The CDR3 is 16 amino acids. The germline V gene encodes CDR1 LNHDA and CDR2 SQIVND (reference sequence). V lost 3 bases and J lost 3; bases outside the gene matches: 8. CDR3 region: CASSIQAGGPGYEQYF. In DNA, the CDR3 is TGTGCCAGTAGTATCCAAGCGGGAGGGCCGGGCTACGAGCAGTACTTC.

The chain recombines TRBV19 with TRBJ2-5; TRBD1 matches 7 bases. V shed 3 bases, J shed 6 bases, and the junction held 10 bases outside the gene matches. This CDR3 is built from 15 residues. Germline V gene lookup returns CDR1 LNHDA and CDR2 SQIVND (reference sequence). CDR3: CASSIRQGRAQTQYF. The CDR3 coding sequence is TGTGCCAGTAGTATTCGACAGGGAAGGGCGCAGACCCAGTACTTC.

The gene calls are TRBV28 and TRBJ2-5, with 11 positions matching TRBD1. Per germline, CDR1 MDHEN and CDR2 SYDVKM. The CDR3 is 15 residues long. Trimming cost V 3 bases and J 5 bases; bases outside gene matches: 5. The CDR3 loop reads CASSFPGTGGETQYF. CDR3 coding DNA: TGTGCCAGCAGTTTCCCAGGGACAGGGGGGGAGACCCAGTACTTC.

The V and J genes are TRBV5-1 and TRBJ2-3, with D possibly being TRBD2 (5 bases). There are 15 residues in the CDR3. The V end was cut by 1 base, the J end by 4 bases, with 13 bases between. Germline assignment: CDR1 SGHRS and CDR2 YFSETQ. The DNA of the CDR3 is TGCGCCAGCAGCTTGAGCTGGCGGGCCGCAGATACGCAGTATTTT. It yields the protein CASSLSWRAADTQYF.

The J gene is TRBJ2-3, the V gene TRBV9; D might be TRBD2 (6 bases). The germline gives CDR1 SGDLS, CDR2 YYNGEE. Trimming cost V 1 base and J 1 base, with 10 bases left between them. The CDR3 extends over 15 amino acids. The CDR3: CASSVLAQGTDTQYF. The CDR3 DNA reads as TGTGCCAGCAGCGTACTAGCGCAGGGCACAGATACGCAGTATTTT.

V usage is TRBV5-1 and J usage is TRBJ2-5, with D possibly being TRBD1 (6 bases). In germline, CDR1 is SGHRS, CDR2 YFSETQ. This CDR3 spans 15 amino acids. The germline V and J ends were trimmed by 0 bases and 3 bases, with 12 bases remaining between them. CDR3 loop: CASSLVTGNKETQYF. CDR3 DNA sequence: TGCGCCAGCAGCTTGGTTACAGGGAATAAAGAGACCCAGTACTTC.

V is TRBV5-1 and J is TRBJ1-4; a weak D match, TRBD1 (5 bases). The germline gives CDR1 SGHRS, CDR2 YFSETQ. V lost 2 bases and J lost 8, with 16 bases in between. The CDR3 sequence is 15 residues long. CDR3 loop: CASSLRGVGVEKLFF. DNA of the CDR3: TGCGCCAGCAGCTTAAGAGGCGTAGGGGTAGAAAAACTGTTTTTT. Using reference TRBV5-1 and TRBJ1-4 for the parts outside the CDR3, the full variable domain is KAGVTQTPRYLIKTRGQQVTLSCSPISGHRSVSWYQQTPGQGLQFLFEYFSETQRNKGNFPGRFSGRQFSNSRSEMNVSTLELGDSALYLCASSLRGVGVEKLFFGSGTQLSVL.

CDR3 residues: CASKAEWRQYF. As DNA, the CDR3 is TGTGCCAGCAAGGCCGAGTGGCGGCAGTACTTC. This chain links TRBV2 with TRBJ2-7; D is unclear. The CDR3 length is 11 residues. Germline CDR1 SNHLY, CDR2 FYNNEI. Between the trimmed V and J ends, which lost 7 bases and 9 bases, there was a span of 13 bases.

As regards this clone: One end of the junction fails to match germline, which may point to a read error. The CDR3 is CASSPSPGILYGYAF. In nucleotides, the CDR3 is TGTGCCAGCAGCCCCTCCCCGGGGATACTCTATGGCTACGCCTTC. The chain carries TRBV9 and TRBJ1-2; no definite D call. There are 15 residues in the CDR3. Per germline, CDR1 SGDLS and CDR2 YYNGEE. Combining the CDR3 with reference TRBV9 and TRBJ1-2 gives the whole variable domain DSGVTQTPKHLITATGQRVTLRCSPRSGDLSVYWYQQSLDQGLQFLIQYYNGEERAKGNILERFSAQQFPDLHSELNLSSLELGDSALYFCASSPSPGILYGYAFGSGTRLTVV.